The 27 T cell receptor beta chains given below trace back to one sample, sequenced in a study of a mutant IDH1 vaccine in newly diagnosed glioma. The antigens of these receptors remain unknown. The sample's time point: week 5, during vaccination. The study gave 300 ug of mutant IDH1 20-mer peptide per vaccine dose, with topical imiquimod. This table comes from immunoSEQ multiplex PCR, and its TCRdb copy is limited to in-frame clones, with some not included. This sample carries some 51,000 clones, around 80% of them seen once, and the ten largest clones take roughly 5%. The sequencing here drew on PBMCs, taken from a glioma patient whose treatment included an IDH1 peptide vaccine. These receptors originate from a middle-aged man with glioma.

The chain has TRBV5-1 and TRBJ2-4, with 10 positions matching TRBD1. Germline lookup yields CDR1 SGHRS and CDR2 YFSETQ. The CDR3 has 15 amino acids. The junction had 6 bases not matched to a gene; V was cut back by 4 bases and J by 5 bases. The CDR3 protein is CASSEGQGIQNIQYF. The DNA of the CDR3 is TGCGCCAGCAGCGAGGGACAGGGGATCCAAAACATTCAGTACTTC.

This chain joins TRBV19 and TRBJ2-1; TRBD1 aligns across 9 bases. V shed 0 bases and J 7 bases; nucleotides not matched to a gene: 10. The CDR3 covers 17 residues. CDR1 and CDR2 (germline): LNHDA, SQIVND (reference sequence). CDR3 bases: TGTGCCAGTAGTATAGATATCGGGACAGGGCGAGGGAATGAGCAGTTCTTC. Translating gives CASSIDIGTGRGNEQFF.

The chain recombines TRBV14 with TRBJ2-3; D not resolved. V was trimmed by 0 bases and J by 2 bases, leaving 21 bases between them. The germline CDR1 and CDR2 sequences are SGHDN and FVKESK. The length of the CDR3 is 19 residues. CDR3 sequence (DNA): TGTGCCAGCAGCCAAGAACGAGGCGGCGCTTTCACCGACACAGATACGCAGTATTTT. Its protein is CASSQERGGAFTDTDTQYF.

V is TRBV5-4 and J is TRBJ2-7; weak D call: TRBD2 (6 bases). CDR1 and CDR2 (germline): SGHNT, YYREEE (reference sequence). The ends were cut back, 1 base at V and 3 bases at J, with 14 bases in the middle. The CDR3 runs 15 residues. Here the CDR3 DNA reads TGTGCCAGCAGCTTGCGAGCCGGGGGTCGCTACGAGCAGTACTTC. Residues: CASSLRAGGRYEQYF.

The chain has TRBV5-8 and TRBJ1-1; 8 bases agree with TRBD1. The CDR3 runs 13 residues. Germline CDR1 SGHTS, CDR2 YDEGEE. V shed 4 bases, J shed 4 bases, and the junction held 3 bases outside the gene matches. The CDR3 is CASSHDRGTEAFF. The CDR3 bases are TGTGCCAGCAGCCACGACAGGGGCACTGAAGCTTTCTTT. Complete variable domain (other parts from reference TRBV5-8 and TRBJ1-1): EAGVTQSPTHLIKTRGQQATLRCSPISGHTSVYWYQQALGLGLQFLLWYDEGEERNRGNFPPRFSGRQFPNYSSELNVNALELEDSALYLCASSHDRGTEAFFGQGTRLTVV.

The gene calls are TRBV5-6 and TRBJ2-1; TRBD2 aligns across 8 bases. The ends lost 4 bases at V and 7 bases at J; junction bases unmatched: 16. The CDR3 consists of 17 residues. Per germline, CDR1 SGHDT and CDR2 YYEEEE. The CDR3, as DNA: TGTGCCAGCAGCCCGGGGGGGCGGGTGATGGTTGGAAATGAGCAGTTCTTC. Residues: CASSPGGRVMVGNEQFF.

This clone was seen more than once but under ten times. This chain links TRBV2 with TRBJ1-1, with D unresolved. Germline CDR1 is SNHLY and CDR2 is FYNNEI. V was trimmed by 4 bases and J by 4 bases, leaving 13 bases between them. The CDR3 has 14 residues. Here the CDR3 reads CASSVAGFGTEAFF. CDR3 DNA: TGTGCCAGCAGTGTCGCGGGATTCGGCACTGAAGCTTTCTTT.

V is TRBV25-1 and J is TRBJ1-1; no clear D. Germline V gives CDR1 MGHDK, CDR2 SYGVNS. This CDR3 has 11 residues. Trimming cost V 6 bases and J 5 bases, with 7 bases left between them. In nucleotides, the CDR3 is TGTGCCAGCAGAGAAGGGACTGAAGCTTTCTTT. This translates into CASREGTEAFF. Variable domain in full (rest from reference TRBV25-1 and TRBJ1-1): EADIYQTPRYLVIGTGKKITLECSQTMGHDKMYWYQQDPGMELHLIHYSYGVNSTEKGDLSSESTVSRIRTEHFPLTLESARPSHTSQYLCASREGTEAFFGQGTRLTVV.

The chain carries TRBV6-5 and TRBJ2-7; TRBD2 might be the D (5 bases). Trimming left V 5 bases short and J 0 bases short, with 11 bases between. Germline loops: CDR1 MNHEY, CDR2 SVGAGI. The CDR3 is 14 residues long. The CDR3 here is CASSQTTFSYEQYF. CDR3 bases: TGTGCCAGCAGTCAGACTACTTTCTCCTACGAGCAGTACTTC.

V and J are TRBV7-2 and TRBJ2-2, with D possibly being TRBD1 or TRBD2 (8 bases each). V was shortened by 5 bases and J by 1 base, with 14 bases between the two germline ends. The CDR3 is 16 amino acids. CDR1 is SGHTA, CDR2 FQGNSA, per germline. Written as DNA, the CDR3 is TGTGCCAGCAGCCTTAGCGGGACAGGGAACACCGGGGAGCTGTTTTTT. This codes for CASSLSGTGNTGELFF.

V is TRBV4-1 and J is TRBJ1-5; D is ambiguous. The CDR3 has 14 residues. CDR1 is MGHRA and CDR2 is YSYEKL in the germline V gene. The V gene lost 0 bases and the J gene lost 9 bases, with 12 bases spanning the gap. This CDR3 reads CASSQDRAPRPQHF. CDR3 bases: TGCGCCAGCAGCCAAGATAGGGCCCCCCGGCCCCAGCATTTT.

This rearrangement joins TRBV5-5 to TRBJ2-7, with 11 bases fitting TRBD2. The CDR3 consists of 16 residues. Germline V lookup: CDR1 SGHKS, CDR2 YYEKEE (reference sequence). Unmatched junction bases numbered 3, after V lost 1 base and J lost 0 bases. The CDR3 here is CASSLPTSGNSYEQYF. CDR3 DNA: TGTGCCAGCAGCTTGCCGACTAGCGGGAACTCCTACGAGCAGTACTTC.

This chain joins TRBV29-1 and TRBJ2-1; D perhaps matches TRBD2 (7 bases). The CDR3 runs to 14 residues. From germline, CDR1 is SQVTM and CDR2 ANQGSEA. V gave up 6 bases and J gave up 0 bases, with 12 bases separating them. This CDR3 reads CSVGGGNSYNEQFF. The DNA of the CDR3 is TGCAGCGTGGGAGGGGGAAACTCCTACAATGAGCAGTTCTTC.

The chain uses TRBV5-1 and TRBJ2-7; TRBD1 agrees at 12 bases. The CDR3 covers 15 residues. V lost 4 bases and J lost 2; bases outside the gene matches: 4. Looked up from germline, CDR1 is SGHRS and CDR2 is YFSETQ. The CDR3 protein is CASSIRDRGPYEQYF. The DNA for the CDR3 is TGCGCCAGCAGCATCCGGGACAGGGGGCCCTACGAGCAGTACTTC.

The gene calls are TRBV6-1 and TRBJ2-7; TRBD2 matches 8 bases. This CDR3 spans 15 amino acids. V shed 6 bases and J 3 bases; nucleotides not matched to a gene: 10. Germline V gene sequence: CDR1 MNHNS, CDR2 SASEGT. The CDR3 is CASSTRRGGLYEQYF. CDR3 nucleotides: TGTGCCAGCAGCACCCGACGGGGGGGACTCTACGAGCAGTACTTC.

This chain joins TRBV18 and TRBJ1-2; 9 nucleotides line up with TRBD1. Trimming took 0 bases from V and 1 from J; bases not matched to a gene: 3. The CDR3 spans 16 residues. Looked up from germline, CDR1 is KGHSH and CDR2 is LQKENI. This CDR3 reads CASSPPGTGSNYGYTF. The CDR3 DNA sequence: TGTGCCAGCTCACCACCGGGGACAGGGAGTAACTATGGCTACACCTTC.

This clone was seen only a few times. V is TRBV5-5 and J is TRBJ1-5, with a weak D call TRBD1 (6 bases). The CDR3 has 17 amino acids. Germline CDR1 SGHKS, CDR2 YYEKEE (reference sequence). V was cut by 0 bases and J by 2 bases, with 15 bases left in between. CDR3 in amino acids: CASSLGQGIGGNQPQHF. The CDR3 coding sequence is TGTGCCAGCAGCTTGGGGCAGGGGATCGGAGGCAATCAGCCCCAGCATTTT.

In this sample, this clone turned up a few times. The rearrangement uses TRBV5-1 and TRBJ2-7; no clear D. This CDR3 has 14 residues. The ends were cut back, 2 bases at V and 3 bases at J, with 12 bases in the middle. Germline lookup yields CDR1 SGHRS and CDR2 YFSETQ. The CDR3 region has the DNA TGCGCCAGCAGCTTCGGTCGGGCAGTCTACGAGCAGTACTTC. It translates to CASSFGRAVYEQYF.

The rearrangement links TRBV5-6 to TRBJ1-1; D is perhaps TRBD1 (5 bases). This CDR3 has 16 amino acids. V gave up 6 bases and J gave up 7 bases, with 25 bases separating them. Germline V lookup: CDR1 SGHDT, CDR2 YYEEEE. Here the CDR3 DNA reads TGTGCCAGCACCCCCCAGGGCCGGGGCGGGTCACTTGAAGCTTTCTTT. Protein product: CASTPQGRGGSLEAFF.

The CDR3 region is CASSPSEGYGTEAFF. The CDR3 DNA is TGCGCCAGCAGCCCCTCTGAGGGGTACGGCACTGAAGCTTTCTTT. This chain joins TRBV5-1 and TRBJ1-1; possible D gene TRBD1, 5 bases. Germline V gene data show CDR1 as SGHRS and CDR2 as YFSETQ. This CDR3 contains 15 residues. Trimming took 4 bases from V and 4 from J, leaving 17 bases between them. Drawing the rest from reference TRBV5-1 and TRBJ1-1, the complete variable domain is KAGVTQTPRYLIKTRGQQVTLSCSPISGHRSVSWYQQTPGQGLQFLFEYFSETQRNKGNFPGRFSGRQFSNSRSEMNVSTLELGDSALYLCASSPSEGYGTEAFFGQGTRLTVV.

The chain couples TRBV28 to TRBJ1-4, with D possibly being TRBD1 (6 bases). The V end was cut by 5 bases, the J end by 8 bases, with 15 bases between. Germline CDR1 is MDHEN and CDR2 is SYDVKM. This CDR3 has 14 residues. The DNA of the CDR3 is TGTGCCAGCAGTGAAGGGGGGCCGAGGGAAAAACTGTTTTTT. Amino acid sequence: CASSEGGPREKLFF. Supplemented by reference TRBV28 and TRBJ1-4, the full variable domain reads DVKVTQSSRYLVKRTGEKVFLECVQDMDHENMFWYRQDPGLGLRLIYFSYDVKMKEKGDIPEGYSVSREKKERFSLILESASTNQTSMYLCASSEGGPREKLFFGSGTQLSVL.

The chain uses TRBV5-4 and TRBJ2-7; 9 bases are shared with TRBD1. This CDR3 region has 15 residues. Per germline, CDR1 SGHNT and CDR2 YYREEE (reference sequence). V gave up 3 bases and J gave up 5 bases; unmatched junction bases: 9. CDR3 DNA: TGTGCCAGCAGCTCCCCCGGGACAGGGAGGAACGAGCAGTACTTC. Its translation: CASSSPGTGRNEQYF.

A few counts support this clone. The V call is TRBV6-1, the J call TRBJ1-2; 8 positions match TRBD1. The CDR3 covers 15 residues. Looked up from germline, CDR1 is MNHNS and CDR2 is SASEGT. Trimming cost V 6 bases and J 2 bases; bases outside gene matches: 8. The CDR3 DNA reads TGTGCCAGCAGCTTGCCCCAGGGGGCGAACTATGGCTACACCTTC. Protein product: CASSLPQGANYGYTF.

The CDR3 sequence is CASGATYTGELFF. The CDR3 DNA is TGTGCCAGCGGGGCTACTTACACCGGGGAGCTGTTTTTT. V usage is TRBV6-1 and J usage is TRBJ2-2; possibly TRBD1 for D (5 bases). CDR1 is MNHNS, CDR2 SASEGT, per germline. This CDR3 is 13 amino acids long. The ends were cut back, 8 bases at V and 3 bases at J, with 10 bases in the middle.

The J gene is TRBJ1-1, the V gene TRBV28, with 8 bases matching TRBD1. V was pared by 5 bases and J by 9 bases, with 5 bases of the junction left unmatched. The CDR3 loop spans 12 amino acids. In germline, CDR1 is MDHEN, CDR2 SYDVKM. In DNA form, the CDR3 reads TGTGCCAGCAGTGACAGGGGACCTAAAGCTTTCTTT. This encodes CASSDRGPKAFF.

This sequence joins TRBV7-9 and TRBJ2-1, with D maybe TRBD2 (5 bases). With 5 bases removed from V and 7 bases from J, the gap between germline ends came to 9 bases. Germline V gene data show CDR1 as SEHNR and CDR2 as FQNEAQ (reference sequence). This CDR3 contains 12 residues. The CDR3 DNA is TGTGCCAGCAGCCCAATAGCGAATGAGCAGTTCTTC. Translation gives CASSPIANEQFF.

The rearrangement joins TRBV4-2 to TRBJ2-7; no clear D. Germline loops: CDR1 LGHNA, CDR2 YNFKEQ. V lost 5 bases, J lost 0 bases, and 17 bases lay in between. The CDR3 is made up of 16 amino acids. CDR3: CASSSGPPGSSYEQYF. CDR3 DNA sequence: TGTGCCAGCAGCTCGGGTCCCCCAGGTAGCTCCTACGAGCAGTACTTC.